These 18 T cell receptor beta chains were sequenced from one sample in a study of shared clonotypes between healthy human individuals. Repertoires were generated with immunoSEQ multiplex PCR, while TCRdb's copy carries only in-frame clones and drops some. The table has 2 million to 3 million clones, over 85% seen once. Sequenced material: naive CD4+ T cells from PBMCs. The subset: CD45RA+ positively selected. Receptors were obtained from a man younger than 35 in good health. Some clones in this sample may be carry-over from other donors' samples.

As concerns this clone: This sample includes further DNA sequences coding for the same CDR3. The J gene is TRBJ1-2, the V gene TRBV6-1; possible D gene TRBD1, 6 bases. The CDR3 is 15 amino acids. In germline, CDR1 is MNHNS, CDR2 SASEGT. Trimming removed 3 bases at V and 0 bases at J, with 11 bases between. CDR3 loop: CASSEVGGANYGYTF. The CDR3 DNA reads TGTGCCAGCAGTGAGGTAGGGGGAGCTAACTATGGCTACACCTTC.

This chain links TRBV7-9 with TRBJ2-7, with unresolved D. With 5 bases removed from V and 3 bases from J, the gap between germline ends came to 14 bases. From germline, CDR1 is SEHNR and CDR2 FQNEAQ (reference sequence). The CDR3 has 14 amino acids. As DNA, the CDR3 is TGTGCCAGCAGCACCTACGGCGCCAGCTACGAGCAGTACTTC. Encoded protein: CASSTYGASYEQYF.

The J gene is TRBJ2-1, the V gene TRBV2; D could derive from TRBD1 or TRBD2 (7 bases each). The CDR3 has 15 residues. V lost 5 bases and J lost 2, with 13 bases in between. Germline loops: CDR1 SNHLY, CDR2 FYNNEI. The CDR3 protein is CASSRDSGAYNEQFF. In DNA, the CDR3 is TGTGCCAGCAGTCGGGACAGCGGGGCCTACAATGAGCAGTTCTTC.

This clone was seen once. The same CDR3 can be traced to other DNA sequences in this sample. CDR3 sequence: CASSLVANTEAFF. The CDR3 region has the DNA TGTGCCAGCAGCTTAGTTGCGAACACTGAAGCTTTCTTT. The chain recombines TRBV7-9 with TRBJ1-1; D is undetermined. CDR1 is SEHNR, CDR2 FQNEAQ, per germline (reference sequence). V was shortened by 1 base and J by 1 base, with 4 bases between the two germline ends. This CDR3 comprises 13 residues.

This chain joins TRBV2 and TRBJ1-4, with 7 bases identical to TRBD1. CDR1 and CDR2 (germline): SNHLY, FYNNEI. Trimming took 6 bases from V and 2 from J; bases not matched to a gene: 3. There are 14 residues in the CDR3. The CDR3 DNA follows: TGTGCCAGCAGGACAGGGAATACTAATGAAAAACTGTTTTTT. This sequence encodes CASRTGNTNEKLFF.

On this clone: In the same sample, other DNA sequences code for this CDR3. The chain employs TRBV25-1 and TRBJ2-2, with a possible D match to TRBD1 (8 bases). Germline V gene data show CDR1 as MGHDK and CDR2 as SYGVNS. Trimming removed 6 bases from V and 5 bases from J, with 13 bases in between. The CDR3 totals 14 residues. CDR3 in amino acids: CASRGQGGTGELFF. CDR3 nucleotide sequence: TGTGCCAGCAGAGGACAGGGAGGGACCGGGGAGCTGTTTTTT.

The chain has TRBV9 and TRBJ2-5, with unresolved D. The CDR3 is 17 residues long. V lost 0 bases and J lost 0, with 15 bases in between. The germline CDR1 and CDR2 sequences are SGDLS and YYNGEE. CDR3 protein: CASSVGVGRQYQETQYF. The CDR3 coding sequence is TGTGCCAGCAGCGTAGGGGTTGGCAGGCAGTACCAAGAGACCCAGTACTTC.

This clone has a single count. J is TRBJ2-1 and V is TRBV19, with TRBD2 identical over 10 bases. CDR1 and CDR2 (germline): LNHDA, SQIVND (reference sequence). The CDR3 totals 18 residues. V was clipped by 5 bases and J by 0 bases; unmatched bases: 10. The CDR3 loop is CASSWLAGALSSYNEQFF. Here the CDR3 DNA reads TGTGCCAGTAGTTGGCTAGCGGGAGCCCTAAGCTCCTACAATGAGCAGTTCTTC.

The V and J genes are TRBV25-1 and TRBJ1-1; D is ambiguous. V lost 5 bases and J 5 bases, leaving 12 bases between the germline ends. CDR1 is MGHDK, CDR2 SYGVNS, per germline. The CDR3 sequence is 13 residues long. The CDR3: CASSKGTGTEAFF. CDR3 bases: TGTGCCAGCAGTAAGGGAACGGGGACTGAAGCTTTCTTT. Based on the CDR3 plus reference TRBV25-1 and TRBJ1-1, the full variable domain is EADIYQTPRYLVIGTGKKITLECSQTMGHDKMYWYQQDPGMELHLIHYSYGVNSTEKGDLSSESTVSRIRTEHFPLTLESARPSHTSQYLCASSKGTGTEAFFGQGTRLTVV.

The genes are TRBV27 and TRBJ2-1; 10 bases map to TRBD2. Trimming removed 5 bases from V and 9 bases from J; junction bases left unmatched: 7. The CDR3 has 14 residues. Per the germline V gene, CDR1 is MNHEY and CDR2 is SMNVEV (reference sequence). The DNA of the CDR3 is TGTGCCAGCAGTACCCTAGCGGGAGAGAGTGAGCAGTTCTTC. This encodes CASSTLAGESEQFF.

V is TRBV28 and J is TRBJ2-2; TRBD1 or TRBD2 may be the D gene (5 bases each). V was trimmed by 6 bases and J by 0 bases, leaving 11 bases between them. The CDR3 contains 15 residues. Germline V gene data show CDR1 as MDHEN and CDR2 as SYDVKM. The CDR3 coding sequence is TGTGCCAGCAGCCGGGACCGACCGAACACCGGGGAGCTGTTTTTT. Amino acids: CASSRDRPNTGELFF.

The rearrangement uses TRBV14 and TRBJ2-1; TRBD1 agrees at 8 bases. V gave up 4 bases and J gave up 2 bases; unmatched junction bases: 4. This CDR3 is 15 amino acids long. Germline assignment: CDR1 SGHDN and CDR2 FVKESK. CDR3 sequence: CASSRRQGTYNEQFF. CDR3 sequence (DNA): TGTGCCAGCAGCCGGCGACAGGGGACCTACAATGAGCAGTTCTTC.

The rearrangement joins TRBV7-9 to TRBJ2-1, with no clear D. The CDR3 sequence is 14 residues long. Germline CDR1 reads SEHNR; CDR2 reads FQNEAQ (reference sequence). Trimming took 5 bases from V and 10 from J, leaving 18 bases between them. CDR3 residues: CASSPDLLRIEQFF. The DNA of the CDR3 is TGTGCCAGCAGCCCGGATTTATTAAGGATCGAGCAGTTCTTC.

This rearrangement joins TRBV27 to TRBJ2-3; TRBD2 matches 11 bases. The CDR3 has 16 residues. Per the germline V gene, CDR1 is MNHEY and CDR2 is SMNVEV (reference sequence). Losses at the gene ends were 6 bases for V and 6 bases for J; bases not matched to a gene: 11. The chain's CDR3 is CASREVVAGGGDTQYF. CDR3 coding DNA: TGTGCCAGCAGGGAGGTCGTAGCGGGAGGGGGCGATACGCAGTATTTT.

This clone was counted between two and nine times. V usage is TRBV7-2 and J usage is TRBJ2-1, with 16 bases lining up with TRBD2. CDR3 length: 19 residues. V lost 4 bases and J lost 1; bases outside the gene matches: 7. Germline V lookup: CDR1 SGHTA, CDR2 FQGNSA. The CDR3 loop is CASSSPGLAGGLSYNEQFF. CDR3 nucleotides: TGTGCCAGCAGCTCTCCGGGACTAGCGGGAGGGCTATCCTACAATGAGCAGTTCTTC.

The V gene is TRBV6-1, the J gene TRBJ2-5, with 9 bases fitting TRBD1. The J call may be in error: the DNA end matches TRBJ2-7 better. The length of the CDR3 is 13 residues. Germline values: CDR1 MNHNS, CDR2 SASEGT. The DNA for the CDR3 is TGTGCCAGCAGCGTACAGGGGGCGGGCGAGCAGTACTTC. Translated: CASSVQGAGEQYF.

CDR3 residues: CASSLQVFVREQYF. DNA of the CDR3: TGTGCCAGCAGTTTACAGGTTTTCGTACGCGAGCAGTACTTC. The rearrangement uses TRBV28 and TRBJ2-7; D gene unclear. This CDR3 region has 14 residues. Germline V gene sequence: CDR1 MDHEN, CDR2 SYDVKM. V lost 2 bases and J 6 bases, leaving 14 bases between the germline ends.

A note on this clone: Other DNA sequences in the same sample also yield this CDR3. The CDR3: CASSYRGTGNTIYF. CDR3 sequence (DNA): TGTGCCAGCAGTTACAGGGGTACAGGAAACACCATATATTTT. The genes are TRBV6-5 and TRBJ1-3, with D tentatively TRBD1 (5 bases). The CDR3 is made up of 14 amino acids. V was cut by 2 bases and J by 4 bases, with 9 bases left in between. Germline V gives CDR1 MNHEY, CDR2 SVGAGI.